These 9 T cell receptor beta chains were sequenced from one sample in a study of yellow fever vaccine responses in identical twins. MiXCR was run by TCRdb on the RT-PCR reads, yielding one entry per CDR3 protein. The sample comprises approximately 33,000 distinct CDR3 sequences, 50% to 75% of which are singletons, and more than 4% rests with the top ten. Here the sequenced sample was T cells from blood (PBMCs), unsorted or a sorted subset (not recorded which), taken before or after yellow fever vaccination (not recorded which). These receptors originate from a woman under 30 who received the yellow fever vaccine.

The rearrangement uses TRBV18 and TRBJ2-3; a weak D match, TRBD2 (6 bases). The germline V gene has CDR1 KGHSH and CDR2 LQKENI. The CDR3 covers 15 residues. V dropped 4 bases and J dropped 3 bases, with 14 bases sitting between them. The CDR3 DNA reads TGTGCCAGCTCACGAAGAGCGGAGGGTACAGATACGCAGTATTTT. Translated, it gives CASSRRAEGTDTQYF.

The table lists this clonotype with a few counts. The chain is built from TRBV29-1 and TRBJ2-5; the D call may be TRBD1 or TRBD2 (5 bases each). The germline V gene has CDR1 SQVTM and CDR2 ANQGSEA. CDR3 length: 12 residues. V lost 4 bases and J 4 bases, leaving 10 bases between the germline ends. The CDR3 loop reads CSVGGASETQYF. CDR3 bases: TGCAGCGTTGGAGGGGCATCAGAGACCCAGTACTTC.

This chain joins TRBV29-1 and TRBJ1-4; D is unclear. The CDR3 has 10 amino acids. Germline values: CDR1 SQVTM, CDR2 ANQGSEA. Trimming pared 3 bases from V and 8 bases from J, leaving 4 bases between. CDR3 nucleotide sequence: TGCAGCGTTGAGTCCGAAAAACTGTTTTTT. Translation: CSVESEKLFF. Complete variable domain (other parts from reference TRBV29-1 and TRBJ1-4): SAVISQKPSRDICQRGTSLTIQCQVDSQVTMMFWYRQQPGQSLTLIATANQGSEATYESGFVIDKFPISRPNLTFSTLTVSNMSPEDSSIYLCSVESEKLFFGSGTQLSVL.

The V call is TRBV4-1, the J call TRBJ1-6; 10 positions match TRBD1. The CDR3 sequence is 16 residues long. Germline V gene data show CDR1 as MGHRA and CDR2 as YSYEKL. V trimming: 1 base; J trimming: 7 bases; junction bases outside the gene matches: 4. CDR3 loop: CASSQAGTGENSPLHF. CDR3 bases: TGCGCCAGCAGCCAAGCCGGGACAGGGGAGAATTCACCCCTCCACTTT.

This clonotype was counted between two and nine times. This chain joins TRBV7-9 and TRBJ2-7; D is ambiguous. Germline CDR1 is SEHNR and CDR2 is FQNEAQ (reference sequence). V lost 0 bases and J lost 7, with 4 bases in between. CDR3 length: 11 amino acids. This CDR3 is CASSLAQEQYF. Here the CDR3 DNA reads TGTGCCAGCAGCTTAGCGCAGGAGCAGTACTTC.

The CDR3: CASSLMEAFF. For the CDR3, the DNA is TGTGCCAGCAGCTTAATGGAAGCTTTCTTT. The chain employs TRBV7-9 and TRBJ1-1; D is undetermined. This CDR3 spans 10 amino acids. Trimming removed 2 bases at V and 8 bases at J, with 3 bases between. Looked up from germline, CDR1 is SEHNR and CDR2 is FQNEAQ (reference sequence).

The CDR3 here is CSAKQVGSEKLFF. In nucleotides, the CDR3 is TGCAGTGCCAAACAGGTTGGATCCGAAAAACTGTTTTTT. J is TRBJ1-4 and V is TRBV20-1, with D possibly matching TRBD1 (5 bases). The CDR3 covers 13 residues. Germline assignment: CDR1 DFQATT and CDR2 SNEGSKA (reference sequence). V lost 6 bases and J 8 bases, leaving 16 bases between the germline ends.

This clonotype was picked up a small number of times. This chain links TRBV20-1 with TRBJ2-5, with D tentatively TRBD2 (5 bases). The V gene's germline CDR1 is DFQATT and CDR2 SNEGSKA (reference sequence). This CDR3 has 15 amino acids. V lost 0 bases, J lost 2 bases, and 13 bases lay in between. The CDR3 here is CSARDGDGRQETQYF. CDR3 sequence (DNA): TGCAGTGCTAGAGACGGAGATGGGAGACAAGAGACCCAGTACTTC.

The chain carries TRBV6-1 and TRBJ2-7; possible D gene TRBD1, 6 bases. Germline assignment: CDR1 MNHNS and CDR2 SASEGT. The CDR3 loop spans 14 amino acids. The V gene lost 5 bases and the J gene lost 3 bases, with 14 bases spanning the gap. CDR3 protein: CASSPGHEGYEQYF. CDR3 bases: TGTGCCAGCAGTCCGGGACATGAGGGCTACGAGCAGTACTTC.